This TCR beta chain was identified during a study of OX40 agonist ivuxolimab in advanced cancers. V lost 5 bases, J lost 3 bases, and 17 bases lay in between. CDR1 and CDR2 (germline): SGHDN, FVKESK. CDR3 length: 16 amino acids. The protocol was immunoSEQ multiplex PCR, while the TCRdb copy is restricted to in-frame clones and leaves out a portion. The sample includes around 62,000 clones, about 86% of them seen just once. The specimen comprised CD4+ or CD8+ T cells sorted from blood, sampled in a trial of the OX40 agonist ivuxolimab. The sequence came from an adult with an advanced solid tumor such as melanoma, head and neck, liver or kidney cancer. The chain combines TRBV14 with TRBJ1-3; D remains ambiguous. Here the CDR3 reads CASSSLLTGIGNTIYF. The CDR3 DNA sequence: TGTGCCAGCAGCTCACTATTAACGGGCATTGGAAACACCATATATTTT.